Presented here are 8 T cell receptor beta chains from one specimen sequenced in a study of T cell responses to AZD1222 COVID-19 vaccine. Libraries were prepared by immunoSEQ multiplex PCR; TCRdb keeps only in-frame clonotypes and omits some of them. The sample records 50,000 to 65,000 clones, about 87% being singletons. The specimen comprised peripheral blood, sampled 28 days after the second AZD1222 dose. The origin of the receptors is an adult who received the AZD1222 COVID-19 vaccine.

The chain joins TRBV6-5 to TRBJ1-1, with D uncertain. Germline V gene sequence: CDR1 MNHEY, CDR2 SVGAGI. V was cut by 2 bases and J by 1 base, with 2 bases left in between. This CDR3 has 12 amino acids. The CDR3 DNA sequence: TGTGCCAGCAGTTACGCGAACACTGAAGCTTTCTTT. Translating gives CASSYANTEAFF.

J is TRBJ2-7 and V is TRBV21-1. TRBV21-1 is a listed pseudogene. The length of the CDR3 is 19 residues. This CDR3 is CASSKGSGTVSFSSYEQYF. CDR3 nucleotides: TGTGCCAGCAGCAAAGGGTCGGGTACAGTCTCCTTTAGCTCCTACGAGCAGTACTTC.

This clone occurred a few times. The chain couples TRBV6-5 to TRBJ2-2; D might be TRBD2 (5 bases). The CDR3 is made up of 16 amino acids. V was shortened by 2 bases and J by 4 bases, with 14 bases between the two germline ends. Per germline, CDR1 MNHEY and CDR2 SVGAGI. Written as DNA, the CDR3 is TGTGCCAGCAGTTACCAAGGCCCCAGCGGCACCGGGGAGCTGTTTTTT. As protein: CASSYQGPSGTGELFF.

V gene TRBV27 combines with J gene TRBJ1-2; 7 nucleotides agree with TRBD1. Germline V CDR1 and CDR2: MNHEY, SMNVEV (reference sequence). The CDR3 covers 12 residues. The ends lost 6 bases at V and 7 bases at J; junction bases unmatched: 5. Written as DNA, the CDR3 is TGTGCCAGCAGGACAGGGCCCGGTGGCTACACCTTC. Translating it yields CASRTGPGGYTF.

The V and J genes are TRBV7-6 and TRBJ1-5; 9 positions match TRBD1. CDR3 length equals 15 residues. Trimming at V came to 3 bases and at J to 6 bases, leaving 6 bases not matched to a gene. Germline values: CDR1 SGHVS, CDR2 FNYEAQ. The CDR3 DNA is TGTGCCAGCAGCTTGGGACAGGGAACGATTCAGCCCCAGCATTTT. It encodes CASSLGQGTIQPQHF.

This clone has only a few counts. This sequence joins TRBV6-5 and TRBJ1-5, with 7 bases matching TRBD1. Germline V gene data show CDR1 as MNHEY and CDR2 as SVGAGI. The CDR3 has 15 residues. J gave up 6 bases and V 6 bases, and 11 bases lay outside the gene matches. The CDR3 loop is CASRNRDRISQPQHF. CDR3 bases: TGTGCCAGCAGAAATCGGGACAGAATCTCTCAGCCCCAGCATTTT.

The V gene is TRBV28, the J gene TRBJ1-2, with 8 positions matching TRBD1. The germline V gene encodes CDR1 MDHEN and CDR2 SYDVKM. CDR3 size: 17 residues. The V and J ends lost 2 bases and 4 bases, in that order; junction bases with no gene match: 12. The CDR3 loop is CASSLSTHRTGTYGYTF. CDR3 in DNA: TGTGCCAGCAGTTTAAGCACCCACCGGACAGGGACCTATGGCTACACCTTC.

The rearrangement joins TRBV6-5 to TRBJ2-7, with 9 bases fitting TRBD1. After removal of 4 bases from V and 3 bases from J, the junction contained 7 bases not matched to a gene. The CDR3 is 15 amino acids. Looked up from germline, CDR1 is MNHEY and CDR2 is SVGAGI. The CDR3 DNA follows: TGTGCCAGCAGTTCCCGGACAGGGGTAAACTACGAGCAGTACTTC. Residues: CASSSRTGVNYEQYF.